These 5 T cell receptor beta chains were all obtained from the same sample, sequenced in a study of blood T cells in healthy people across ages. Combining a sample-barcoded 5' primer with a J-beta primer mix, a second PCR ran for roughly 7 to 11 cycles. TCRdb called the 5' RACE reads again in MiXCR, with one record for every CDR3 protein. The sample lists around 1,500,000 distinct CDR3 sequences, about 30% occurring once. Sequencing used blood. The receptors were gathered from a woman younger than 45 in good health.

About this clonotype: This may be a read error: a much more frequent sequence differs by one nucleotide. This chain connects TRBV5-1 to TRBJ2-7, with 7 bases matching TRBD2. The CDR3 contains 15 residues. The V segment lost 0 bases and the J segment 2 bases; nucleotides outside the gene matches: 5. Germline assignment: CDR1 SGHRS and CDR2 YFSETQ. CDR3 bases: TGCGCCAGCAGCTTGGGTGGGGAGGGCGCCTACGAGCAGTACTTC. Its protein product is CASSLGGEGAYEQYF. Using reference TRBV5-1 and TRBJ2-7 for the parts outside the CDR3, the full variable domain is KAGVTQTPRYLIKTRGQQVTLSCSPISGHRSVSWYQQTPGQGLQFLFEYFSETQRNKGNFPGRFSGRQFSNSRSEMNVSTLELGDSALYLCASSLGGEGAYEQYFGPGTRLTVT.

DNA for the CDR3: TGTGCCATCAGTGAGTATGAGGGACACTCCTACGAGCAGTACTTC. Protein sequence: CAISEYEGHSYEQYF. The chain recombines TRBV10-3 with TRBJ2-7, with D possibly TRBD1 on 6 matching bases. This CDR3 spans 15 amino acids. V lost 1 base to trimming and J lost 0 bases, with 10 bases between them. Germline CDR1 ENHRY, CDR2 SYGVKD.

This clonotype was observed a few times. V gene TRBV12-3 or TRBV12-4 combines with J gene TRBJ1-2; D is possibly TRBD1 (5 bases). V gave up 6 bases and J gave up 6 bases, with 14 bases separating them. This CDR3 is built from 13 residues. CDR3 sequence reads: CASSPGGGNGYTF. The CDR3, as DNA: TGTGCCAGCAGCCCCGGGGGTGGAAATGGCTACACCTTC.

At least ten counts were recorded for this clonotype. This sequence joins TRBV30 and TRBJ2-1; 8 bases fit TRBD2. Germline CDR1 reads GTSNPN; CDR2 reads SVGIG (reference sequence). The V segment lost 3 bases and the J segment 1 base; nucleotides outside the gene matches: 5. The CDR3 is 15 amino acids. The CDR3 is CAWRISGISYNEQFF. For the CDR3, the DNA is TGTGCCTGGAGGATTAGCGGGATTTCCTACAATGAGCAGTTCTTC.

The rearrangement uses TRBV10-3 and TRBJ2-7; tentatively, D is TRBD2 (5 bases). This CDR3 contains 12 residues. V lost 5 bases, J lost 7 bases, and 12 bases lay in between. The V gene's germline CDR1 is ENHRY and CDR2 SYGVKD. The CDR3 reads CAISPRTGEQYF. The DNA of the CDR3 is TGTGCCATCAGTCCAAGGACTGGAGAGCAGTACTTC.